This T cell receptor beta chain was identified in a study of Ad26.COV2.S vaccination and SARS-CoV-2 variants. Overall study: Into the muscle, Ad26.COV2.S was dosed once or twice, 56 days apart.

The CDR3 consists of 15 residues. CDR1 and CDR2 (germline): SSHAT, FNYEAQ (reference sequence). Concerning this clone itself: At one end, the junction sequence differs from germline, possibly due to a read error.

Described treatment: over 15 received Ad26.COV2.S at low or high dose, single or two shots; 5 received placebo; per-sample allocation not given. Following the first vaccine or placebo injection, samples were taken on day 63. Sequenced by immunoSEQ multiplex PCR; TCRdb stores in-frame clones only, minus some. The repertoire consists of around 450,000 clones, with 80% to 90% occurring once and the leading ten covering 1.5% to 2%. Sequenced material: peripheral blood, taken in a trial of Ad26.COV2.S vaccine versus placebo. The chain links TRBV7-7 to TRBJ2-5; D gene ambiguous. The source is a person between 18 and 60 years old who received the Ad26.COV2.S COVID-19 vaccine or a placebo. The CDR3 DNA is TGTGCTAGCAGTCCCACCAGAGGTAGCTTGGAGACCCAGTACTTC. Translation: CASSPTRGSLETQYF.